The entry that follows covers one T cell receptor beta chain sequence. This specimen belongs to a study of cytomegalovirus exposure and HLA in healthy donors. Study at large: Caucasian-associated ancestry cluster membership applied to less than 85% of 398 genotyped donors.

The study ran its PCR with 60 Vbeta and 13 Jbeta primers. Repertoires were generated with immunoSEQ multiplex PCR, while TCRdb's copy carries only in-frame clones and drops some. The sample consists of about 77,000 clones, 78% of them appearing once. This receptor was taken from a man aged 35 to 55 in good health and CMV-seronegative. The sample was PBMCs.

This chain's CDR3 is CAWTDDSAAFF. Written as DNA, the CDR3 is TGTGCCTGGACCGACGACTCTGCTGCTTTCTTT. This chain uses TRBV30 with TRBJ1-1, with D unclear. V gave up 4 bases and J gave up 11 bases, with 14 bases separating them. Germline CDR1 is GTSNPN and CDR2 is SVGIG (reference sequence). The CDR3 runs 11 residues.